These T cell receptor beta chains were read from a single sample in a study of cytotoxic CD8 clonotypes in ibrutinib-treated CLL. Assay used: immunoSEQ multiplex PCR; TCRdb lists only in-frame clones, some missing. This sample has some 30,000 clones, with about 75% found just once. The source material was PBMCs, sampled after 36 months of ibrutinib treatment. These receptors came from a human donor with chronic lymphocytic leukemia. Both conserved end residues are part of each CDR3. Fields, in order: D gene, J gene, clone size, V gene, CDR3 protein, CDR3 DNA. A D gene is named only where the DNA matches it firmly. Some rows have no size entry. The others give once, few or many, or a class for an expanded clone.

>TRBD1|TRBJ1-5|-|TRBV10-2
CASSESGTGRINNQPQHF
TGCGCCAGCAGTGAGTCCGGGACAGGGAGGATAAACAATCAGCCCCAGCATTTT
>TRBD1|TRBJ2-1|-|TRBV7-2
CASSPRGGRYNEQFF
TGTGCCAGCAGCCCTAGAGGGGGCCGCTACAATGAGCAGTTCTTC
>TRBD2|TRBJ2-3|-|TRBV27
CASSLQAGATDTQYF
TGTGCCAGCAGCTTACAAGCGGGGGCCACAGATACGCAGTATTTT
>-|TRBJ1-4|-|TRBV7-9
CASSFRIGQATNEKLFF
TGTGCCAGCAGCTTCCGTATAGGGCAGGCAACTAATGAAAAACTGTTTTTT
>-|TRBJ1-1|-|TRBV27
CASSLRRGTEAFF
TGTGCCAGCAGTTTACGGCGGGGTACTGAAGCTTTCTTT
>TRBD1|TRBJ2-5|-|TRBV4-1
CASSQDRGKETQYF
TGCGCCAGCAGCCAAGACAGGGGGAAAGAGACCCAGTACTTC
>TRBD2|TRBJ2-7|-|TRBV27
CASSPVSGGAYEQYF
TGTGCCAGCAGTCCAGTTAGCGGGGGGGCCTACGAGCAGTACTTC
>TRBD1|TRBJ1-2|-|TRBV28
CASRTGVVGYGYTF
TGTGCCAGCAGGACAGGGGTTGTCGGCTATGGCTACACCTTC
>-|TRBJ1-2|-|TRBV27
CASGPPGTPHNGYTF
TGTGCCAGCGGGCCCCCAGGGACACCACACAATGGCTACACCTTC
>-|TRBJ2-7|few|TRBV2
CASSDGVEQYF
TGTGCCAGCAGTGACGGTGTCGAGCAGTACTTC
>TRBD2|TRBJ2-1|-|TRBV9
CASSDSGGAYNEQFF
TGTGCCAGCAGCGATAGCGGGGGGGCCTACAATGAGCAGTTCTTC
>TRBD2|TRBJ2-3|-|TRBV29-1
CSAVAGGGTDTQYF
TGCAGCGCAGTAGCGGGAGGGGGCACAGATACGCAGTATTTT
>-|TRBJ1-2|-|TRBV6-5
CASSYTGNLGGGYTF
TGTGCCAGCAGTTATACCGGGAATCTCGGGGGCGGCTACACCTTC
>TRBD1|TRBJ2-7|-|TRBV6-5
CASTRDRGLEQYF
TGTGCCAGCACGCGGGACAGGGGCCTCGAGCAGTACTTC
>-|TRBJ2-5|-|TRBV4-1
CASSQDQGNVETQYF
TGCGCCAGCAGCCAAGATCAGGGGAATGTGGAGACCCAGTACTTC
>TRBD2|TRBJ2-1|-|TRBV7-3
CASSLGGANEQFF
TGTGCCAGCAGCCTCGGGGGGGCCAATGAGCAGTTCTTC
>TRBD1|TRBJ2-7|-|TRBV6-5
CASSRNRGWDEQYF
TGTGCCAGCAGTCGAAACAGGGGGTGGGACGAGCAGTACTTC
>TRBD1|TRBJ2-1|-|TRBV25-1
CASSPPGQGRNEQFF
TGTGCCAGCAGTCCGCCGGGACAGGGGAGGAATGAGCAGTTCTTC
>TRBD1|TRBJ1-4|-|TRBV6-5
CASSSQLDRGRGLFF
TGTGCCAGCAGTTCCCAACTCGACAGGGGCCGGGGACTGTTTTTT
>-|TRBJ2-7|large|TRBV27
CASFAASYEQYF
TGTGCCAGCTTCGCAGCCTCCTACGAGCAGTACTTC
>-|TRBJ2-7|-|TRBV13
CASSLGRHSYEQYF
TGTGCCAGCAGCTTAGGTCGCCACTCCTACGAGCAGTACTTC
>-|TRBJ2-3|-|TRBV9
CASSGGDRGTDTQYF
TGTGCCAGCAGCGGAGGGGACCGGGGAACAGATACGCAGTATTTT
>TRBD1|TRBJ1-1|-|TRBV30
CAWSVGEGRGATEAFF
TGTGCCTGGAGTGTAGGTGAAGGCAGGGGGGCCACTGAAGCTTTCTTT
>TRBD1|TRBJ1-4|-|TRBV5-8
CASSLWTGKEKLFF
TGTGCCAGCAGCTTGTGGACAGGGAAAGAAAAACTGTTTTTT
>-|TRBJ2-7|-|TRBV9
CASSAANTPYEQYF
TGTGCCAGCAGCGCGGCGAATACCCCCTACGAGCAGTACTTC
>-|TRBJ1-2|once|TRBV2
CASNKDLVRGYTF
TGTGCCAGCAACAAGGACCTCGTCCGAGGCTACACCTTC
>-|TRBJ2-7|few|TRBV7-9
CASSSGTFTYEQYF
TGTGCCAGCAGCTCCGGGACGTTTACCTACGAGCAGTACTTC
>-|TRBJ1-1|few|TRBV10-1
CASSPGTQESVNTEAFF
TGCGCCAGCAGCCCCGGGACACAAGAATCGGTGAACACTGAAGCTTTCTTT
>-|TRBJ2-7|-|TRBV21-1
CASSKTGQDSYEQYF
TGTGCCAGCAGCAAAACGGGACAGGACTCCTACGAGCAGTACTTC
>TRBD2|TRBJ2-3|-|TRBV10-2
CASKVIAGGSTDTQYF
TGCGCCAGCAAGGTGATAGCGGGGGGTAGCACAGATACGCAGTATTTT
>TRBD1|TRBJ1-2|-|TRBV6-5
CASSSTPGQGASYTF
TGTGCCAGCAGCTCAACACCGGGACAGGGGGCGAGCTACACCTTC
>-|TRBJ2-7|-|TRBV5-1
CASSLGQAPYEQYF
TGCGCCAGCAGCTTGGGACAGGCGCCCTACGAGCAGTACTTC
>-|TRBJ2-7|few|TRBV29-1
CSVERLGRTYEQYF
TGCAGCGTTGAACGTCTGGGGCGAACCTACGAGCAGTACTTC
>-|TRBJ2-1|-|TRBV9
CASSVEGQGDEQFF
TGTGCCAGCAGCGTAGAGGGTCAGGGAGATGAGCAGTTCTTC
>TRBD1|TRBJ1-4|-|TRBV19
CASSTDRGQREKLFF
TGTGCCAGTAGTACGGACAGGGGGCAAAGAGAAAAACTGTTTTTT
>-|TRBJ2-5|-|TRBV5-1
CASSLTRQETQYF
TGCGCCAGCAGCTTAACTCGTCAAGAGACCCAGTACTTC
>TRBD1|TRBJ1-2|-|TRBV5-6
CASRFETGGYGYTF
TGTGCCAGCAGATTTGAGACAGGGGGATATGGCTACACCTTC
>-|TRBJ2-5|-|TRBV7-3
CASSLDRQETQYF
TGTGCCAGCAGCTTAGACAGACAAGAGACCCAGTACTTC
>-|TRBJ1-1|-|TRBV18
CASSPLSGTEAFF
TGTGCCAGCTCACCATTGAGTGGCACTGAAGCTTTCTTT
>-|TRBJ1-5|-|TRBV27
CASSSTPEGTQHF
TGTGCCAGCAGTTCGACCCCGGAGGGGACCCAGCATTTT
>TRBD1|TRBJ2-7|-|TRBV4-1
CASSQDRTGYYEQYF
TGCGCCAGCAGCCAAGACAGGACAGGATACTACGAGCAGTACTTC
>TRBD1|TRBJ1-1|-|TRBV18
CASSRTGDTEAFF
TGTGCCAGCTCAAGGACAGGGGACACTGAAGCTTTCTTT
>-|TRBJ1-3|-|TRBV5-1
CASSLAGTGNTIYF
TGCGCCAGCAGCTTGGCGGGGACTGGAAACACCATATATTTT
>-|TRBJ1-1|few|TRBV10-3
CAISPQWVRGNTEAFF
TGTGCCATCAGTCCCCAATGGGTCAGGGGGAACACTGAAGCTTTCTTT
>-|TRBJ1-2|-|TRBV4-1
CASSQTRGTSGGYTF
TGCGCCAGCAGCCAAACTAGAGGTACAAGCGGCGGCTACACCTTC
>-|TRBJ2-3|once|TRBV2
CASSGQAPGTQYF
TGTGCCAGCAGTGGACAAGCCCCCGGTACGCAGTATTTT
>-|TRBJ1-2|-|TRBV9
CASSVWGDYGYTF
TGTGCCAGCAGCGTATGGGGAGACTATGGCTACACCTTC
>-|TRBJ2-6|-|TRBV4-2
CASSQPWRAVYGSGANVLTF
TGTGCCAGCAGCCAACCCTGGCGGGCGGTTTACGGCTCTGGGGCCAACGTCCTGACTTTC
>-|TRBJ1-3|-|TRBV12-5
CASGLASGNTIYF
TGTGCTAGTGGTTTGGCCTCTGGAAACACCATATATTTT
>TRBD2|TRBJ2-3|few|TRBV30
CAWSVGGNPTTDTQYF
TGTGCCTGGAGTGTCGGGGGGAACCCCACTACAGATACGCAGTATTTT
>TRBD1|TRBJ2-5|-|TRBV5-5
CASSLATRGRVAETQYF
TGTGCCAGCAGCTTGGCGACCAGGGGGCGGGTGGCCGAGACCCAGTACTTC
>-|TRBJ2-6|-|TRBV19
CASSMVDSGANVLTF
TGTGCCAGTAGTATGGTCGACTCTGGGGCCAACGTCCTGACTTTC
>TRBD1|TRBJ1-1|once|TRBV27
CASSFIGQGHNTEAFF
TGTGCCAGCAGTTTCATCGGACAGGGACATAACACTGAAGCTTTCTTT
>TRBD2|TRBJ2-5|once|TRBV5-1
CASSLGSGVVETQYF
TGCGCCAGCAGCTTGGGTAGCGGGGTGGTAGAGACCCAGTACTTC
>-|TRBJ1-1|-|TRBV27
CASSPHLRVGTEAFF
TGTGCCAGCAGTCCGCACCTCAGGGTAGGCACTGAAGCTTTCTTT